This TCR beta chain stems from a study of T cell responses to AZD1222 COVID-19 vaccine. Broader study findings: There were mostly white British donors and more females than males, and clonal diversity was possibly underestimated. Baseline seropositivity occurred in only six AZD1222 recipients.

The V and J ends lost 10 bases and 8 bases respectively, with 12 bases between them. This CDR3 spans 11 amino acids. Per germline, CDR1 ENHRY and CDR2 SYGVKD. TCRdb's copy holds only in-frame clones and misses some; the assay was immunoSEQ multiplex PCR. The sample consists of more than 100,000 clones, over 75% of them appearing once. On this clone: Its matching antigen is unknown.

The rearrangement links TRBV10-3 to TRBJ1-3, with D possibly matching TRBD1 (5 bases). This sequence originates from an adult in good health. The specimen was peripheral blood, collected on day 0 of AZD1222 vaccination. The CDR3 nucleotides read TGTGCCACCAGCGGGGGAGACACCATATATTTT. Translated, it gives CATSGGDTIYF.